This TCR beta chain was observed in a study of identical twins. Findings of the study overall: The study reached conclusions through statistical analysis that was cross-sectional, not following the same donors. Those out-of-frame alpha sequences shared by twins showed an excess of low generation probability.

The germline CDR1 and CDR2 sequences are KGHDR and SFDVKD. Trimming removed 3 bases from V and 8 bases from J; junction bases left unmatched: 11. This CDR3 has 15 residues. Template switching, a step in the protocol, added a universal primer site, and cDNA carried unique molecular identifiers. MiXCR, run by TCRdb on the 5' RACE reads, gives a single entry per CDR3 protein. The sample consists of 1.5 million or so distinct CDR3 sequences, 32% of them appearing once. This clonotype has just a few counts. Its target is not known. The chain is built from TRBV24-1 and TRBJ1-2; 7 bases line up with TRBD1. The TCR sequence derives from a newborn girl in good health. The sample consisted of cord blood. The CDR3 spells CATSDKSGTAGGYTF. In DNA form, the CDR3 reads TGTGCCACCAGTGATAAATCCGGGACAGCGGGAGGCTACACCTTC.